Listed below are T cell receptor beta chains from one sample, sequenced in a study of response to subunit inactivated influenza vaccine. TCRdb fed the RT-PCR reads into MiXCR, producing one record per CDR3 protein. The table records 800,000 or so distinct CDR3 sequences, approximately 22% of them present only once. This specimen was PBMCs from blood, taken 5 to 6 days after vaccination. These receptors were obtained from a man aged 50-60 years who received an inactivated influenza vaccine. Both conserved end residues are part of each CDR3. Fields, in order: clone size, J gene, D gene, V gene, CDR3 protein, CDR3 DNA. A D gene is named only where the DNA matches it firmly. Some rows have no size entry. The others give once, few or many, or a class for an expanded clone.

abundance: -
j_gene: TRBJ2-3
d_gene: -
v_gene: TRBV12-3/TRBV12-4
CDR3aa: CASSRRTTNTQYF
CDR3nt: TGTGCCAGCAGCCGAAGGACTACTAATACGCAGTATTTT

abundance: -
j_gene: TRBJ1-1
d_gene: -
v_gene: TRBV5-1
CDR3aa: CASSLVLDRTEAFF
CDR3nt: TGCGCCAGCAGCTTGGTTCTGGATCGTACTGAAGCTTTCTTT

abundance: -
j_gene: TRBJ1-2
d_gene: -
v_gene: TRBV5-1
CDR3aa: CASSWDGRNYGYTF
CDR3nt: TGCGCCAGCAGCTGGGACGGACGGAACTATGGCTACACCTTC

abundance: -
j_gene: TRBJ2-1
d_gene: TRBD2
v_gene: TRBV7-7
CDR3aa: CASSHRLAVGSYNEQFF
CDR3nt: TGTGCCAGCAGCCACCGACTAGCGGTTGGGTCCTACAATGAGCAGTTCTTC

abundance: -
j_gene: TRBJ2-7
d_gene: -
v_gene: TRBV21-1
CDR3aa: CASSKARGQGHGEQYF
CDR3nt: TGTGCCAGCAGCAAAGCGCGGGGACAGGGTCACGGCGAGCAGTACTTC

abundance: -
j_gene: TRBJ2-7
d_gene: -
v_gene: TRBV28
CDR3aa: CASRPWDGSYEQYF
CDR3nt: TGTGCCAGCCGCCCCTGGGACGGCTCCTACGAGCAGTACTTC

abundance: once
j_gene: TRBJ2-7
d_gene: -
v_gene: TRBV5-1
CDR3aa: CASSLQAVDRDEQYF
CDR3nt: TGCGCCAGCAGCCTTCAGGCAGTAGATCGAGACGAGCAGTACTTC

abundance: -
j_gene: TRBJ2-1
d_gene: -
v_gene: TRBV28
CDR3aa: CASSLLLGRARPYNEQFF
CDR3nt: TGTGCCAGCAGTTTATTATTGGGCAGGGCAAGGCCCTACAATGAGCAGTTCTTC

abundance: few
j_gene: TRBJ1-1
d_gene: TRBD1
v_gene: TRBV5-1
CDR3aa: CASSLVVGGGTEAFF
CDR3nt: TGCGCCAGCAGCTTGGTAGTAGGGGGCGGCACTGAAGCTTTCTTT

abundance: -
j_gene: TRBJ2-5
d_gene: TRBD2
v_gene: TRBV4-1
CDR3aa: CASSQDDLAGRTGTQYF
CDR3nt: TGCGCCAGCAGCCAAGATGACCTAGCGGGCCGTACGGGGACCCAGTACTTC

abundance: -
j_gene: TRBJ2-1
d_gene: -
v_gene: TRBV4-2
CDR3aa: CASSRQEWGLVNNEQFF
CDR3nt: TGTGCCAGCAGCCGCCAAGAGTGGGGACTGGTGAACAATGAGCAGTTCTTC

abundance: -
j_gene: TRBJ2-7
d_gene: TRBD2
v_gene: TRBV28
CDR3aa: CASSFVTSGRSYEQYF
CDR3nt: TGTGCCAGCAGTTTTGTCACTAGCGGGAGATCCTACGAGCAGTACTTC

abundance: -
j_gene: TRBJ2-5
d_gene: TRBD1
v_gene: TRBV5-1
CDR3aa: CASSVTGTVIETQYF
CDR3nt: TGCGCCAGCAGCGTAACCGGGACAGTGATTGAGACCCAGTACTTC

abundance: few
j_gene: TRBJ2-7
d_gene: TRBD1
v_gene: TRBV19
CDR3aa: CASRGGEEQYF
CDR3nt: TGTGCCAGTCGAGGGGGCGAAGAGCAGTACTTC

abundance: few
j_gene: TRBJ2-5
d_gene: TRBD2
v_gene: TRBV10-3
CDR3aa: CAISERTSGGGETQYF
CDR3nt: TGTGCCATCAGTGAGAGGACTAGCGGAGGGGGAGAGACCCAGTACTTC

abundance: -
j_gene: TRBJ2-7
d_gene: TRBD2
v_gene: TRBV28
CDR3aa: CASSFSGTISYEQYF
CDR3nt: TGTGCCAGCAGTTTTTCCGGGACTATCTCCTACGAGCAGTACTTC

abundance: -
j_gene: TRBJ2-7
d_gene: TRBD2
v_gene: TRBV6-5
CDR3aa: CASSYRAGERPYEQYF
CDR3nt: TGTGCCAGCAGTTACCGAGCGGGAGAGAGACCCTACGAGCAGTACTTC

abundance: -
j_gene: TRBJ2-3
d_gene: -
v_gene: TRBV5-1
CDR3aa: CASTGALTDTQYF
CDR3nt: TGCGCCAGCACAGGTGCCCTCACAGATACGCAGTATTTT

abundance: -
j_gene: TRBJ2-7
d_gene: -
v_gene: TRBV6-1
CDR3aa: CASSGVFASEQYF
CDR3nt: TGTGCCAGCAGTGGAGTGTTTGCCAGCGAGCAGTACTTC

abundance: few
j_gene: TRBJ2-2
d_gene: -
v_gene: TRBV10-3
CDR3aa: CAISETGAQTGELFF
CDR3nt: TGTGCCATCAGTGAGACGGGAGCTCAAACCGGGGAGCTGTTTTTT

abundance: -
j_gene: TRBJ2-7
d_gene: TRBD1
v_gene: TRBV5-1
CDR3aa: CASSLAGKGAGSYEQYF
CDR3nt: TGCGCCAGCAGCTTGGCCGGAAAGGGGGCCGGGTCCTACGAGCAGTACTTC

abundance: few
j_gene: TRBJ2-1
d_gene: TRBD2
v_gene: TRBV29-1
CDR3aa: CSVGGLAGLLEQFF
CDR3nt: TGCAGCGTTGGTGGACTAGCGGGACTTCTGGAGCAGTTCTTC